Listed below are T cell receptor beta chains from one sample, sequenced in a study of T cell repertoires in cytomegalovirus infection. Their antigens are not known. Using its own MiXCR run on the reads, TCRdb lists one record per CDR3 protein. The profile shows 350,000 to 400,000 distinct CDR3 sequences, approximately 35% of them singletons. Sample: cultured PBMCs, taken from culture after CMV antigen stimulation. The receptors shown here come from a human donor in good health (CMV status not recorded). Some clones in this sample may be carry-over from other donors' samples. CDR3s include the opening cysteine and the closing phenylalanine or tryptophan. A row's size may be missing; if present it is once, few, many or a size class.

cdr3_length clone_size v_call cdr3_aa
13 - TRBV2 CASSDAGHQPQHF
15 - TRBV9 CASSVASGLADTQYF
15 few TRBV28 CASRYSGPRDTEAFF
14 - TRBV6-5 CASGPGQGPDEQYF
17 - TRBV19 CASSIAPGARGTDTQYF
13 - TRBV5-1 CASSTNRGHEQYF
18 many TRBV7-2 CASSLTSQGALGVQPQHF
15 few TRBV7-8 CASSSFWAGHNEQFF
16 - TRBV20-1 CSARGGTGGAKNIQYF
13 many TRBV7-2 CASSLPVTDTQYF
14 few TRBV11-3 CASSLAGAAYEQFF
14 many TRBV7-6 CASSRGMGTNEQFF
18 - TRBV7-7 CASSYTSGSQSSYNEQFF
16 few TRBV11-2 CASSSAPGSSNYGYTF
16 - TRBV10-3 CATGGSGTTRADTQYF
12 - TRBV11-3 CASSNTNYGYTF
18 once TRBV11-2 CASSLGGSGGMTYNEQFF
15 few TRBV28 CASSFSTGGNYGYTF
11 few TRBV4-1 CASSKSYEQYF
14 - TRBV28 CASSLYSWNTEAFF
16 - TRBV7-9 CASSLVLTRTDGVYTF
13 - TRBV6-2/TRBV6-3 CASSLATDYGYTF
13 few TRBV7-4 CASSLAGTNEQFF
13 - TRBV10-3 CAVQVLQGTEAFF
12 many TRBV7-9 CASSPTGDEQYF
17 - TRBV4-2 CASSQGAPSLSGGTIYF
13 few TRBV7-9 CASSPVAFNEQFF
17 few TRBV24-1 CATSDTSGTSNTGELFF
15 - TRBV4-3 CASSQGPVITDTQYF
15 few TRBV6-5 CASSYTGTNTGELFF
15 few TRBV6-5 CASSSGLGGTDTQYF
16 few TRBV6-2/TRBV6-3 CASSYRGPQGGNEQFF
16 - TRBV4-2 CASSQAERDLYNEQFF
16 few TRBV19 CASSIGGWGSNQPQHF
16 - TRBV6-2/TRBV6-3 CASSYQGTSPYNEQFF
16 few TRBV19 CASSFPTGQYHQPQHF
14 - TRBV4-2 CASSQDAREGTQYF
13 - TRBV20-1 CSARSRGFGGYTF
15 few TRBV12-3/TRBV12-4 CASSNPPRGNTEAFF
15 - TRBV27 CASSTILAVQETQYF
13 - TRBV19 CASMERPNYGYTF
14 - TRBV6-5 CASSNRAGWTEAFF
14 many TRBV7-2 CASSPQLFTGELFF
17 - TRBV4-2 CASSQEEAASGFSEQFF
15 - TRBV28 CASSYPDRERYGYTF
15 - TRBV11-2 CASSPRTGSTDTQYF
11 - TRBV28 CATGKYTEAFF
18 - TRBV2 CASPSRTARTPANYGYTF
14 - TRBV7-9 CASSLDLNTGELFF
18 - TRBV10-3 CAISAGVFRGQENNEQFF
17 - TRBV18 CASSPLEVAGGTGELFF
15 - TRBV18 CASSPTGTVNYGYTF
13 - TRBV7-8 CASSFANRAPQHF